This T cell receptor (beta chain) is drawn from a study of OX40 agonist ivuxolimab in advanced cancers. Study information: Three patients responded partially, comprising one with hepatocellular carcinoma and two with cutaneous melanoma.

Libraries were prepared by immunoSEQ multiplex PCR; TCRdb keeps only in-frame clonotypes and omits some of them. The sample gives about 62,000 clones, 79% of which show up once; around 9.9% is in the top ten. CDR3 length: 13 amino acids. Trimming removed 8 bases from V and 8 bases from J; junction bases left unmatched: 6. Looked up from germline, CDR1 is SNHLY and CDR2 is FYNNEI. The rearrangement uses TRBV2 and TRBJ2-1; 10 nucleotides agree with TRBD1. Sequences were derived from CD4+ or CD8+ T cells sorted from blood, sampled in a trial of the OX40 agonist ivuxolimab. The origin of this receptor is an adult with an advanced solid tumor such as melanoma, head and neck, liver or kidney cancer. The CDR3 coding sequence is TGTGCCAGCCCGGGACAGGGGTTCGATGAGCAGTTCTTC. This gives the protein CASPGQGFDEQFF.